The 30 T cell receptor beta chains below come from one sample, sequenced in a study of OX40 agonist ivuxolimab in advanced cancers. Libraries were constructed by the immunoSEQ multiplex PCR assay. The immuneACCESS repertoire file appears here via TCRdb, limited to in-frame rearrangements. These files lack a portion of the clones; in checked studies, under half of the deficit traces to unresolved V genes, and the cause of the others is not known. The sample contains 70,000 to 85,000 clones, about 94% of them found a single time. Jointly, the top ten make up approximately 10% of the sample. Sequencing was performed on CD4+ or CD8+ T cells sorted from blood, taken in a trial of the OX40 agonist ivuxolimab. The receptor source for this set is an adult with an advanced solid tumor such as melanoma, head and neck, liver or kidney cancer.

The rearrangement links TRBV6-1 to TRBJ2-7, with a weak D call TRBD2 (7 bases). The germline gives CDR1 MNHNS, CDR2 SASEGT. The length of the CDR3 is 15 residues. CDR3 sequence (DNA): TGTGCGGGGGCAGCGGGGCTAGGGGCGTCCTACGAGCAGTACTTC. Its translation is CAGAAGLGASYEQYF.

CDR3 residues: CASSLGEASGGYEQYF. CDR3 bases: TGCGCCAGCAGCTTGGGGGAGGCTAGCGGAGGCTACGAGCAGTACTTC. The chain is built from TRBV5-1 and TRBJ2-7; 7 nucleotides agree with TRBD2. The V segment lost 0 bases and the J segment 3 bases; nucleotides outside the gene matches: 9. The V gene's germline CDR1 is SGHRS and CDR2 YFSETQ. The CDR3 is 16 residues long.

V gene TRBV4-3 combines with J gene TRBJ2-7; either TRBD1 or TRBD2 may supply D (5 bases each). The CDR3 extends over 14 amino acids. V lost 1 base to trimming and J lost 5 bases, with 12 bases between them. Per the germline V gene, CDR1 is LGHNA and CDR2 is YSLEER. The CDR3 sequence: CASSQVVWGNEQYF. CDR3 DNA: TGCGCCAGCAGCCAAGTGGTTTGGGGGAACGAGCAGTACTTC.

The V and J genes are TRBV13 and TRBJ2-1; 9 bases match TRBD1. The V gene's germline CDR1 is PRHDT and CDR2 FYEKMQ (reference sequence). Trimming took 5 bases from V and 9 from J; bases not matched to a gene: 11. This CDR3 is 15 amino acids long. CDR3: CASSPGDREDGEQFF. The DNA of the CDR3 is TGTGCCAGCAGCCCGGGGGACAGGGAGGATGGTGAGCAGTTCTTC.

V usage is TRBV7-2 and J usage is TRBJ2-3; 10 bases fit TRBD2. V shed 1 base, J shed 5 bases, and the junction held 12 bases outside the gene matches. This CDR3 has 18 amino acids. The germline CDR1 and CDR2 sequences are SGHTA and FQGNSA. The CDR3 here is CASSLVIRLAGEGDTQYF. The CDR3 DNA reads as TGTGCCAGCAGCTTAGTAATTAGGCTAGCGGGAGAAGGAGATACGCAGTATTTT.

The V call is TRBV2, the J call TRBJ2-3; 11 nucleotides align to TRBD2. V was clipped by 9 bases and J by 1 base; unmatched bases: 6. The CDR3 has 15 residues. Germline V gene lookup returns CDR1 SNHLY and CDR2 FYNNEI. The CDR3 DNA sequence: TGTGCCAGGCCGACTAGCGGGACCCGCACAGATACGCAGTATTTT. The encoded protein is CARPTSGTRTDTQYF.

The chain employs TRBV11-1 and TRBJ2-7; D gene unclear. Trimming pared 7 bases from V and 7 bases from J, leaving 20 bases between. The CDR3 has 14 residues. From germline, CDR1 is SGHAT and CDR2 FQDESV (reference sequence). CDR3 in amino acids: CASTHRWGVGEQYF. Written as DNA, the CDR3 is TGTGCCAGCACGCACCGTTGGGGTGTGGGAGAGCAGTACTTC.

The chain combines TRBV5-6 with TRBJ2-3, with TRBD2 matching 8 bases. The trim removed 0 bases at V and 5 bases at J, leaving 5 bases unmatched. The CDR3 is made up of 15 amino acids. From germline, CDR1 is SGHDT and CDR2 YYEEEE. The CDR3 region is CASSLALAGRDTQYF. The CDR3 nucleotides are TGTGCCAGCAGCTTGGCATTAGCGGGGCGAGATACGCAGTATTTT. Full variable domain (missing parts from reference TRBV5-6 and TRBJ2-3): DAGVTQSPTHLIKTRGQQVTLRCSPKSGHDTVSWYQQALGQGPQFIFQYYEEEERQRGNFPDRFSGHQFPNYSSELNVNALLLGDSALYLCASSLALAGRDTQYFGPGTRLTVL.

This clone was observed a handful of times. The genes are TRBV6-5 and TRBJ2-7, with 7 nucleotides matching TRBD2. With V trimmed by 3 bases and J by 0 bases, 5 bases remained unmatched. The CDR3 extends over 15 amino acids. Germline CDR1 MNHEY, CDR2 SVGAGI. This CDR3 is CASSYAGAPSYEQYF. The CDR3 region has the DNA TGTGCCAGCAGTTATGCGGGAGCCCCCTCCTACGAGCAGTACTTC.

The gene calls are TRBV28 and TRBJ2-7; TRBD1 matches 8 bases. The germline V gene has CDR1 MDHEN and CDR2 SYDVKM. The J segment lost 1 base and the V segment lost 5 bases, leaving 10 bases of the junction unmatched. This CDR3 contains 16 residues. The CDR3 DNA is TGTGCCAGCAGTGACCCGACAGGGGTCGGATCCTACGAGCAGTACTTC. This codes for CASSDPTGVGSYEQYF.

This clone appeared once. This chain links TRBV19 with TRBJ2-5, with unresolved D. Germline V CDR1 and CDR2: LNHDA, SQIVND (reference sequence). The CDR3 is 14 amino acids. The V and J ends lost 3 bases and 3 bases respectively, with 11 bases between them. The DNA of the CDR3 is TGTGCCAGTAGTATGTTGCACAAGGAAGAGACCCAGTACTTC. Translated: CASSMLHKEETQYF.

The V gene is TRBV11-1, the J gene TRBJ2-7; tentative D call: TRBD2 (6 bases). The CDR3 sequence is 15 residues long. Trimming stripped 5 bases from V and 6 bases from J, with 20 bases between. Germline V gives CDR1 SGHAT, CDR2 FQDESV (reference sequence). DNA of the CDR3: TGTGCCAGCAGCCCCACCCCGGGCGGGGAAATCGAGCAGTACTTC. It codes for CASSPTPGGEIEQYF.

This clone was found once. This sequence joins TRBV5-6 and TRBJ1-2; D is perhaps TRBD1 (6 bases). This CDR3 has 15 amino acids. V was cut by 1 base and J by 4 bases, with 14 bases left in between. The germline V gene has CDR1 SGHDT and CDR2 YYEEEE. The chain's CDR3 is CASSLSGAGGYGYTF. CDR3 sequence (DNA): TGTGCCAGCAGCTTGTCAGGGGCCGGGGGCTATGGCTACACCTTC.

The rearrangement links TRBV28 to TRBJ2-1, with a tentative D call TRBD2 (6 bases). Germline loops: CDR1 MDHEN, CDR2 SYDVKM. CDR3 size: 16 residues. Between the trimmed V and J ends, which lost 7 bases and 1 base, there was a span of 17 bases. Here the CDR3 reads CASTFTLATSYNEQFF. The DNA of the CDR3 is TGTGCCAGCACCTTTACTCTAGCGACATCCTACAATGAGCAGTTCTTC. The variable domain in full, completed from reference TRBV28 and TRBJ2-1, reads DVKVTQSSRYLVKRTGEKVFLECVQDMDHENMFWYRQDPGLGLRLIYFSYDVKMKEKGDIPEGYSVSREKKERFSLILESASTNQTSMYLCASTFTLATSYNEQFFGPGTRLTVL.

The chain couples TRBV9 to TRBJ2-3; TRBD1 matches 9 bases. The CDR3 is made up of 16 amino acids. V was pared by 2 bases and J by 6 bases, with 10 bases of the junction left unmatched. Germline CDR1 and CDR2: SGDLS and YYNGEE. The CDR3 region is CASSVSQGAFGDTQYF. CDR3 in DNA: TGTGCCAGCAGCGTGTCACAGGGGGCATTTGGGGATACGCAGTATTTT.

The rearrangement links TRBV5-1 to TRBJ2-1, with D hard to call. Looked up from germline, CDR1 is SGHRS and CDR2 is YFSETQ. Trimming shortened V by 0 bases and J by 6 bases, and 1 base separated the two germline ends. This CDR3 comprises 11 residues. The CDR3 loop is CASSLGNEQFF. Here the CDR3 DNA reads TGCGCCAGCAGCTTGGGCAATGAGCAGTTCTTC.

This clone was recorded once. The J gene is TRBJ2-1, the V gene TRBV7-8, with 10 bases lining up with TRBD2. The CDR3 is 16 amino acids. Trimming cost V 1 base and J 8 bases; bases outside gene matches: 8. Looked up from germline, CDR1 is SGHVS and CDR2 is FQNEAQ. CDR3 in DNA: TGTGCCAGCAGCTTAGAAGCGGGAGGGCCGGGCGATGAGCAGTTCTTC. This translates into CASSLEAGGPGDEQFF.

The J gene is TRBJ2-7, the V gene TRBV4-3; no clear D gene. CDR1 is LGHNA and CDR2 is YSLEER in the germline V gene. The V gene lost 0 bases and the J gene lost 2 bases, with 8 bases spanning the gap. This CDR3 comprises 14 residues. CDR3 protein: CASSQEVWTYEQYF. The CDR3 nucleotides are TGCGCCAGCAGCCAAGAGGTATGGACCTACGAGCAGTACTTC.

This rearrangement joins TRBV27 to TRBJ1-6; D remains ambiguous. Trimming took off 6 bases at V and 0 bases at J, with 6 bases between the two ends. The CDR3 runs 14 residues. Germline V lookup: CDR1 MNHEY, CDR2 SMNVEV (reference sequence). The CDR3: CASSEVSYNSPLHF. The CDR3 DNA is TGTGCCAGCAGCGAGGTCTCCTATAATTCACCCCTCCACTTT.

This sequence joins TRBV6-1 and TRBJ1-3; 9 bases line up with TRBD1. This CDR3 has 16 amino acids. Germline lookup yields CDR1 MNHNS and CDR2 SASEGT. Trimming at V came to 0 bases and at J to 2 bases, leaving 2 bases not matched to a gene. Written as DNA, the CDR3 is TGTGCCAGCAGTGAAGCGCGGACAGGGGCTGGAAACACCATATATTTT. Protein: CASSEARTGAGNTIYF.

The genes are TRBV10-3 and TRBJ2-7, with D perhaps matching TRBD2 (5 bases). The germline V gene has CDR1 ENHRY and CDR2 SYGVKD. V was shortened by 7 bases and J by 2 bases, with 12 bases between the two germline ends. This CDR3 contains 13 residues. The CDR3 DNA follows: TGTGCCATCAAGGATGAGCGGCCCTACGAGCAGTACTTC. Translated: CAIKDERPYEQYF.

The gene calls are TRBV10-3 and TRBJ1-2, with 7 positions matching TRBD1. CDR1 and CDR2 from the germline V gene are ENHRY and SYGVKD. Unmatched junction bases numbered 11, after V lost 11 bases and J lost 8 bases. The CDR3 loop spans 12 amino acids. CDR3: CALQTGIGGYTF. CDR3 bases: TGTGCCCTACAGACAGGGATAGGGGGCTACACCTTC.

CDR3 region: CASSTTGRNTEAFF. DNA of the CDR3: TGTGCCAGCAGCACGACAGGACGGAACACTGAAGCTTTCTTT. The chain recombines TRBV5-6 with TRBJ1-1; tentatively, D is TRBD1 (6 bases). This CDR3 is 14 amino acids long. Germline-derived CDR1 and CDR2 are SGHDT and YYEEEE. V lost 4 bases, J lost 1 base, and 11 bases lay in between.

This chain joins TRBV4-2 and TRBJ2-7; 10 bases line up with TRBD2. Germline values: CDR1 LGHNA, CDR2 YNFKEQ. Unmatched junction bases numbered 5, after V lost 1 base and J lost 2 bases. CDR3 length: 16 amino acids. CDR3 nucleotide sequence: TGTGCCAGCAGCCAAGCCCTACTAGCGGGGCCCTACGAGCAGTACTTC. Its translation: CASSQALLAGPYEQYF.

The CDR3, as DNA: TGTGCCAGCAGCTCAGCGACGACAGGAAATAATTCACCCCTCCACTTT. Translating gives CASSSATTGNNSPLHF. V gene TRBV7-2 combines with J gene TRBJ1-6; possible D gene TRBD1, 6 bases. There are 16 residues in the CDR3. V gave up 4 bases and J gave up 5 bases, with 15 bases separating them. Germline V gene lookup returns CDR1 SGHTA and CDR2 FQGNSA.

The DNA of the CDR3 is TGTGCCAGCAGTCCCCGAGCGGAGACTAGCGGTACGGAGCAGTACTTC. Its translation is CASSPRAETSGTEQYF. V is TRBV27 and J is TRBJ2-7; 9 bases are shared with TRBD2. Germline lookup yields CDR1 MNHEY and CDR2 SMNVEV (reference sequence). The CDR3 extends over 16 amino acids. The J segment lost 7 bases and the V segment lost 5 bases, leaving 15 bases of the junction unmatched.

V is TRBV18 and J is TRBJ1-2; 8 bases line up with TRBD1. The germline gives CDR1 KGHSH, CDR2 LQKENI. The CDR3 contains 14 residues. Trimming took 3 bases from V and 4 from J; bases not matched to a gene: 4. CDR3 region: CASSPGTGSYGYTF. The CDR3 DNA follows: TGTGCCAGCTCACCCGGGACAGGAAGCTATGGCTACACCTTC.

A single count supports this clone. This chain links TRBV4-1 with TRBJ2-7, with unresolved D. The CDR3 consists of 11 residues. V was trimmed by 4 bases and J by 3 bases, leaving 4 bases between them. Looked up from germline, CDR1 is MGHRA and CDR2 is YSYEKL. The CDR3 loop is CASSPGYEQYF. The CDR3 DNA is TGCGCCAGCAGCCCAGGCTACGAGCAGTACTTC.

The V and J genes are TRBV6-1 and TRBJ2-7; a possible D gene is TRBD2 (5 bases). Trimming shortened V by 0 bases and J by 5 bases, and 17 bases separated the two germline ends. This CDR3 has 16 residues. Germline assignment: CDR1 MNHNS and CDR2 SASEGT. The CDR3 DNA sequence: TGTGCCAGCAGTGAAGCCCCCGGGTCCTCGAGGGACGAGCAGTACTTC. It encodes CASSEAPGSSRDEQYF.

This clone occurred once. The chain joins TRBV4-3 to TRBJ2-3, with D uncertain. Germline V gene lookup returns CDR1 LGHNA and CDR2 YSLEER. CDR3 length equals 14 residues. The germline V and J ends were trimmed by 5 bases and 2 bases, with 11 bases remaining between them. The CDR3 region is CASSSLLFTDTQYF. The CDR3 nucleotides are TGCGCCAGCAGCTCCCTACTTTTCACAGATACGCAGTATTTT.